The 32 T cell receptor beta chains given below trace back to one sample, sequenced in a study of beta chain features in type 1 diabetes. Every isolated RNA sample was fully reverse transcribed, so sequencing captured expressed TCRB transcripts. Libraries were prepared by immunoSEQ multiplex PCR; TCRdb keeps only in-frame clonotypes and omits some of them. The table shows 350,000 or so clones, with 20% occurring only once. The sample was naive CD4+ T cells from blood. Source of these receptors: a woman between 18 and 29 years old in good health.

The chain uses TRBV20-1 and TRBJ1-2; D unresolved. CDR3 size: 11 residues. Germline CDR1 and CDR2: DFQATT and SNEGSKA (reference sequence). The ends were cut back, 1 base at V and 3 bases at J, with 3 bases in the middle. DNA of the CDR3: TGCAGTGCTAGAGGCGACTATGGCTACACCTTC. As protein: CSARGDYGYTF.

The chain joins TRBV7-9 to TRBJ2-5; possible D gene TRBD1, 6 bases. The V end was cut by 5 bases, the J end by 3 bases, with 10 bases between. CDR3 length: 13 amino acids. Germline-derived CDR1 and CDR2 are SEHNR and FQNEAQ (reference sequence). The CDR3 sequence is CASSGGQKETQYF. CDR3 sequence (DNA): TGTGCCAGCAGCGGAGGACAGAAAGAGACCCAGTACTTC.

This clone turned up a few times. The V and J genes are TRBV23-1 and TRBJ2-1; D might be TRBD2 (6 bases). TRBV23-1 is marked as an open reading frame, function uncertain. The V end lost 5 bases, the J end lost 0 bases, and 14 bases lay between the germline ends. The CDR3 has 16 residues. The CDR3 sequence is CASSTYPGLSYNEQFF. The DNA for the CDR3 is TGCGCCAGCAGTACCTACCCGGGACTCTCCTACAATGAGCAGTTCTTC.

This clone was detected a few times. This sequence joins TRBV6-1 and TRBJ2-4, with TRBD1 as a possible D gene (5 bases). Trimming removed 1 base from V and 8 bases from J, with 12 bases in between. This CDR3 has 14 residues. CDR1 is MNHNS, CDR2 SASEGT, per germline. For the CDR3, the DNA is TGTGCCAGCAGTGAAGGGGGCCCCGGAGACATTCAGTACTTC. It translates to CASSEGGPGDIQYF.

The V and J genes are TRBV5-4 and TRBJ2-5; no clear D. The length of the CDR3 is 14 residues. Per the germline V gene, CDR1 is SGHNT and CDR2 is YYREEE (reference sequence). V lost 5 bases and J 4 bases, leaving 15 bases between the germline ends. CDR3 region: CASSPGYVVETQYF. The CDR3 coding sequence is TGTGCCAGCAGTCCCGGGTACGTCGTAGAGACCCAGTACTTC.

In nucleotides, the CDR3 is TGTGCCAGCAGTGAACTACCAGGGAACTATGGCTACACCTTC. It is translated as CASSELPGNYGYTF. The chain recombines TRBV6-1 with TRBJ1-2; D is possibly TRBD1 (5 bases). Germline V gene data show CDR1 as MNHNS and CDR2 as SASEGT. CDR3 size: 14 residues. Trimming removed 2 bases from V and 2 bases from J, with 9 bases in between.

This chain joins TRBV25-1 and TRBJ2-4; weak D call: TRBD2 (5 bases). Trimming took off 3 bases at V and 2 bases at J, with 11 bases between the two ends. CDR1 MGHDK and CDR2 SYGVNS come from the germline V gene. This CDR3 has 15 amino acids. The CDR3 sequence is CASSDLGGPKNIQYF. In nucleotides, the CDR3 is TGTGCCAGCAGTGACCTCGGAGGACCCAAAAACATTCAGTACTTC.

This clone appeared a few times. The rearrangement uses TRBV6-6 and TRBJ2-7; D is possibly TRBD2 (5 bases). CDR1 and CDR2 (germline): MNHNY, SVGAGI (reference sequence). CDR3 length: 14 residues. Trimming left V 8 bases short and J 1 base short, with 15 bases between. The CDR3 sequence is CASEAGGQSYEQYF. For the CDR3, the DNA is TGTGCCAGCGAGGCGGGCGGTCAATCCTACGAGCAGTACTTC.

A few counts support this clone. V gene TRBV4-3 combines with J gene TRBJ1-1, with 7 bases identical to TRBD1. Trimming took 2 bases from V and 5 from J; bases not matched to a gene: 8. Germline V gene sequence: CDR1 LGHNA, CDR2 YSLEER. The CDR3 has 15 residues. CDR3 nucleotide sequence: TGCGCCAGCAGCCAAACAGGGGATGTGCGGACTGAAGCTTTCTTT. Protein product: CASSQTGDVRTEAFF.

This clone has a handful of counts. The V and J genes are TRBV7-9 and TRBJ2-7, with 7 bases that match TRBD2. Germline V gives CDR1 SEHNR, CDR2 FQNEAQ (reference sequence). This CDR3 has 18 amino acids. Trimming removed 4 bases from V and 4 bases from J; junction bases left unmatched: 19. DNA of the CDR3: TGTGCCAGCAGCTCGAGCGGGAAAGGCGCAGTGGGGCTATACGAGCAGTACTTC. It specifies CASSSSGKGAVGLYEQYF.

The chain links TRBV5-6 to TRBJ1-6; maybe TRBD1 (6 bases). CDR1 and CDR2 from the germline V gene are SGHDT and YYEEEE. Between the trimmed V and J ends, which lost 4 bases and 0 bases, there was a span of 14 bases. CDR3 length: 17 residues. The CDR3 bases are TGTGCCAGCAGCGTGACTGGGGGCTACTCCTATAATTCACCCCTCCACTTT. It encodes CASSVTGGYSYNSPLHF.

This clone was counted only a few times. The V and J genes are TRBV7-2 and TRBJ2-1; perhaps TRBD2 as D (5 bases). Trimming left V 1 base short and J 0 bases short, with 7 bases between. Germline-derived CDR1 and CDR2 are SGHTA and FQGNSA. The CDR3 extends over 15 amino acids. Here the CDR3 reads CASSLDGNSYNEQFF. Written as DNA, the CDR3 is TGTGCCAGCAGCTTAGACGGGAACTCCTACAATGAGCAGTTCTTC.

The chain employs TRBV6-1 and TRBJ2-7, with 13 bases lining up with TRBD2. Germline lookup yields CDR1 MNHNS and CDR2 SASEGT. The CDR3 contains 15 residues. The V and J ends lost 5 bases and 4 bases, in that order; junction bases with no gene match: 5. Written as DNA, the CDR3 is TGTGCCAGCAGTCATCCGGGACTAGCGGGATACGAGCAGTACTTC. The encoded protein is CASSHPGLAGYEQYF.

This clone was counted between two and nine times. V usage is TRBV7-3 and J usage is TRBJ2-3, with TRBD2 matching over 7 bases. The CDR3 is made up of 16 amino acids. Germline V gene sequence: CDR1 SGHTA, CDR2 FQGTGA. Unmatched junction bases numbered 7, after V lost 2 bases and J lost 2 bases. This chain's CDR3 is CASSLVGLAVTDTQYF. The CDR3 DNA sequence: TGTGCCAGCAGCTTAGTGGGCCTAGCGGTCACAGATACGCAGTATTTT.

In this sample, this clone turned up a few times. The chain joins TRBV5-1 to TRBJ2-2; perhaps TRBD1 as D (6 bases). Germline values: CDR1 SGHRS, CDR2 YFSETQ. The V and J ends lost 0 bases and 5 bases respectively, with 11 bases between them. The CDR3 sequence is 15 residues long. The chain's CDR3 is CASSLGLQGTGELFF. The CDR3 DNA is TGCGCCAGCAGCTTGGGCCTACAGGGTACCGGGGAGCTGTTTTTT.

The rearrangement links TRBV18 to TRBJ2-7; 9 bases are shared with TRBD1. This CDR3 is built from 14 residues. CDR1 and CDR2 (germline): KGHSH, LQKENI. The V gene end was trimmed by 3 bases and the J gene end by 7 bases; junction bases not matched to a gene: 7. CDR3 protein: CASSPRTGEMEQYF. Here the CDR3 DNA reads TGTGCCAGCTCACCCCGGACAGGGGAGATGGAGCAGTACTTC.

This clone was detected only a few times. The V gene is TRBV30, the J gene TRBJ1-2; tentatively, D is TRBD1 (5 bases). This CDR3 is 12 amino acids long. Germline V gives CDR1 GTSNPN, CDR2 SVGIG (reference sequence). V lost 1 base and J 8 bases, leaving 11 bases between the germline ends. The CDR3 DNA reads TGTGCCTGGAGTGGGGACTTCGGAGGCTACACCTTC. This translates into CAWSGDFGGYTF.

This clone was observed a single time. The CDR3 sequence is CASSLGGLAGLFSYEQYF. In DNA form, the CDR3 reads TGTGCCAGCAGCTTAGGCGGACTAGCGGGACTATTCTCCTACGAGCAGTACTTC. The J gene is TRBJ2-7, the V gene TRBV7-8, with 12 bases identical to TRBD2. The CDR3 covers 18 residues. The germline V gene has CDR1 SGHVS and CDR2 FQNEAQ. The trim removed 1 base at V and 0 bases at J, leaving 7 bases unmatched.

This clone has just a few counts. The chain uses TRBV6-6 and TRBJ2-7; 8 bases align to TRBD1. The germline gives CDR1 MNHNY, CDR2 SVGAGI (reference sequence). After removal of 5 bases from V and 2 bases from J, the junction contained 5 bases not matched to a gene. This CDR3 has 14 amino acids. The CDR3 sequence: CASSSYRGTYEQYF. The CDR3, as DNA: TGTGCCAGCAGTAGTTACAGGGGGACCTACGAGCAGTACTTC.

This clone was seen only a few times. The chain is built from TRBV11-2 and TRBJ2-5; unclear D gene. Trimming stripped 5 bases from V and 2 bases from J, with 9 bases between. Germline CDR1 is SGHAT and CDR2 is FQNNGV. The CDR3 sequence is 13 residues long. CDR3 sequence: CASSPKPQETQYF. CDR3 coding DNA: TGTGCCAGCAGCCCTAAACCTCAAGAGACCCAGTACTTC.

The chain employs TRBV23-1 and TRBJ2-1, with 8 nucleotides matching TRBD2. TRBV23-1 falls under the ORF class, with uncertain function. Trimming at V came to 7 bases and at J to 1 base, leaving 9 bases not matched to a gene. This CDR3 is 16 amino acids long. Here the CDR3 DNA reads TGCGCCAGCACATTGCGGGAGGTACCTTCCTACAATGAGCAGTTCTTC. Residues: CASTLREVPSYNEQFF.

The chain combines TRBV18 with TRBJ2-1; D perhaps matches TRBD2 (5 bases). From germline, CDR1 is KGHSH and CDR2 LQKENI. With 3 bases removed from V and 10 bases from J, the gap between germline ends came to 7 bases. This CDR3 region has 11 residues. The CDR3 DNA follows: TGTGCCAGCTCACCGCGGAGGGAGCAGTTCTTC. It codes for CASSPRREQFF.

This clone turned up a few times. This chain connects TRBV11-2 to TRBJ2-3; perhaps TRBD2 as D (6 bases). Deletions cut 5 bases from V and 2 bases from J, with 14 bases between. Germline lookup yields CDR1 SGHAT and CDR2 FQNNGV. The CDR3 consists of 15 residues. This CDR3 reads CASSLRRVLTDTQYF. The DNA of the CDR3 is TGTGCCAGCAGCCTCCGGAGGGTACTCACAGATACGCAGTATTTT. The full variable domain, with the rest looked up from reference TRBV11-2 and TRBJ2-3, is EAGVAQSPRYKIIEKRQSVAFWCNPISGHATLYWYQQILGQGPKLLIQFQNNGVVDDSQLPKDRFSAERLKGVDSTLKIQPAKLEDSAVYLCASSLRRVLTDTQYFGPGTRLTVL.

The chain recombines TRBV7-9 with TRBJ2-3; 8 bases agree with TRBD1. Germline V gene data show CDR1 as SEHNR and CDR2 as FQNEAQ (reference sequence). The ends lost 5 bases at V and 4 bases at J; junction bases unmatched: 11. CDR3 length equals 16 residues. The chain's CDR3 is CASSPDRAAWADTQYF. DNA for the CDR3: TGTGCCAGCAGCCCGGACAGGGCTGCGTGGGCAGATACGCAGTATTTT.

This clone was found a few times. In DNA, the CDR3 is TGTGCCTGGAGTGTACAAGATAATCAGCCCCAGCATTTT. Protein sequence: CAWSVQDNQPQHF. This chain links TRBV30 with TRBJ1-5, with D uncertain. V was trimmed by 0 bases and J by 4 bases, leaving 7 bases between them. This CDR3 region has 13 residues. Germline CDR1 reads GTSNPN; CDR2 reads SVGIG (reference sequence).

This clone was seen a few times. The J gene is TRBJ2-1, the V gene TRBV25-1; 9 bases fit TRBD2. Germline values: CDR1 MGHDK, CDR2 SYGVNS. The CDR3 length is 14 residues. The ends lost 4 bases at V and 7 bases at J; junction bases unmatched: 5. CDR3 coding DNA: TGTGCCAGCAGTGTAGCGGGGGCGGGGAATGAGCAGTTCTTC. It specifies CASSVAGAGNEQFF.

The chain employs TRBV27 and TRBJ1-5, with 8 bases identical to TRBD1. The CDR3 is made up of 15 amino acids. After removal of 8 bases from V and 0 bases from J, the junction contained 6 bases not matched to a gene. The V gene's germline CDR1 is MNHEY and CDR2 SMNVEV (reference sequence). CDR3 in amino acids: CASGLGQGSNQPQHF. As DNA, the CDR3 is TGTGCCAGCGGGCTAGGACAGGGTAGCAATCAGCCCCAGCATTTT.

The rearrangement links TRBV7-2 to TRBJ2-7; D is undetermined. The CDR3 runs 11 residues. V lost 5 bases to trimming and J lost 2 bases, with 4 bases between them. CDR1 is SGHTA and CDR2 is FQGNSA in the germline V gene. Here the CDR3 DNA reads TGTGCCAGCAGCGTCACCTACGAGCAGTACTTC. It encodes CASSVTYEQYF.

There are a few counts of this clone. The rearrangement links TRBV9 to TRBJ2-1; D may be TRBD2 (6 bases). Germline V CDR1 and CDR2: SGDLS, YYNGEE. The CDR3 extends over 14 amino acids. Trimming cost V 3 bases and J 8 bases, with 15 bases left between them. CDR3 DNA: TGTGCCAGCAGCGAGGAGGGCCGTGGGGATGAGCAGTTCTTC. This translates into CASSEEGRGDEQFF.

The V gene is TRBV5-4, the J gene TRBJ1-2; maybe TRBD1 (6 bases). Germline CDR1 and CDR2: SGHNT and YYREEE (reference sequence). This CDR3 region has 13 residues. Trimming pared 3 bases from V and 7 bases from J, leaving 13 bases between. In nucleotides, the CDR3 is TGTGCCAGCAGCTCCAAACAGGGTTTTGGCTACACCTTC. This sequence encodes CASSSKQGFGYTF.

This clone was observed a handful of times. V and J are TRBV7-9 and TRBJ1-4; 8 bases agree with TRBD1. V was pared by 4 bases and J by 8 bases, with 6 bases of the junction left unmatched. Germline V gene sequence: CDR1 SEHNR, CDR2 FQNEAQ (reference sequence). CDR3 length: 14 amino acids. The CDR3 DNA is TGTGCCAGCAGCTCGACAGGGGTTGGCGAAAAACTGTTTTTT. This codes for CASSSTGVGEKLFF. The whole variable domain, filled in from reference TRBV7-9 and TRBJ1-4, reads DTGVSQNPRHKITKRGQNVTFRCDPISEHNRLYWYRQTLGQGPEFLTYFQNEAQLEKSRLLSDRFSAERPKGSFSTLEIQRTEQGDSAMYLCASSSTGVGEKLFFGSGTQLSVL.

This clone was counted only a few times. As DNA, the CDR3 is TGTGCCAGCCATAAGGGGGCTACACCCCTCCACTTT. This sequence encodes CASHKGATPLHF. V usage is TRBV2 and J usage is TRBJ1-6, with TRBD1 identical over 7 bases. CDR1 and CDR2 (germline): SNHLY, FYNNEI. V shed 8 bases and J 11 bases; nucleotides not matched to a gene: 6. This CDR3 has 12 amino acids.